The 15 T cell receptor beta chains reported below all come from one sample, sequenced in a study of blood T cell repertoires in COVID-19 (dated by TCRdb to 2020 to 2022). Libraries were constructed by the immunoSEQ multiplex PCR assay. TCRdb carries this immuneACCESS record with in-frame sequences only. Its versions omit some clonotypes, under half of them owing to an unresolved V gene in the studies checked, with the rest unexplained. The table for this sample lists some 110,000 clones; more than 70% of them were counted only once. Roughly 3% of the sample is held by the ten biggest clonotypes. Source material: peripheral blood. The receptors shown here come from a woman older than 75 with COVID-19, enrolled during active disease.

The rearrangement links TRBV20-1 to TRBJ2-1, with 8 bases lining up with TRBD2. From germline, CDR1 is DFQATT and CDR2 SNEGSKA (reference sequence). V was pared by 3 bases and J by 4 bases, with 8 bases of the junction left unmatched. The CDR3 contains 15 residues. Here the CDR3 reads CSASKTSARYNEQFF. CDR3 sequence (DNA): TGCAGTGCTAGTAAGACTAGCGCTCGATACAATGAGCAGTTCTTC.

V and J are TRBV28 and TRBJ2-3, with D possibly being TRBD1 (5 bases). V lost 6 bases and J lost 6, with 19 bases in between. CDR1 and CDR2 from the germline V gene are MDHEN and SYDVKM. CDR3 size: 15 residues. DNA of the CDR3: TGTGCCAGCAGCCAGTCTGGGCAGGGTAGCGATACGCAGTATTTT. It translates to CASSQSGQGSDTQYF. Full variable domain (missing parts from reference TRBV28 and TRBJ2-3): DVKVTQSSRYLVKRTGEKVFLECVQDMDHENMFWYRQDPGLGLRLIYFSYDVKMKEKGDIPEGYSVSREKKERFSLILESASTNQTSMYLCASSQSGQGSDTQYFGPGTRLTVL.

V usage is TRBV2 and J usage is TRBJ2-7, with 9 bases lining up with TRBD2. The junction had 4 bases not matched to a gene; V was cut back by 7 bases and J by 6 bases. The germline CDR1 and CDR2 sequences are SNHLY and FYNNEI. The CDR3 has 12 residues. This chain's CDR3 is CASKREEIEQYF. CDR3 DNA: TGTGCCAGCAAGCGGGAGGAAATCGAGCAGTACTTC.

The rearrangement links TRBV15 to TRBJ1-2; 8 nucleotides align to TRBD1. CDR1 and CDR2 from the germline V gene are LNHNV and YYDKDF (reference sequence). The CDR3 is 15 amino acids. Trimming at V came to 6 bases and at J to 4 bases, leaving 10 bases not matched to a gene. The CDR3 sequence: CATRDDRGTGYGYTF. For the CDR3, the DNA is TGTGCCACCAGAGACGACAGGGGAACGGGCTATGGCTACACCTTC.

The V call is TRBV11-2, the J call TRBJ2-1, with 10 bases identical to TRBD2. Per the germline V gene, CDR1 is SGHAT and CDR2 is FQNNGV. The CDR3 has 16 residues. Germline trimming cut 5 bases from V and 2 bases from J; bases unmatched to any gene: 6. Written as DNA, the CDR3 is TGTGCCAGCAGCCCCAGAAGCGGGAGGGCCTACAATGAGCAGTTCTTC. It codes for CASSPRSGRAYNEQFF.

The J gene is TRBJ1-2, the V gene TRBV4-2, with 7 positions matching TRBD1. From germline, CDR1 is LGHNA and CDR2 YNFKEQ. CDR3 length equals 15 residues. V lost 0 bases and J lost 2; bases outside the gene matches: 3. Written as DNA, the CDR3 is TGTGCCAGCAGCCAAGATGAGGGGGCGAACTATGGCTACACCTTC. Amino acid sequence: CASSQDEGANYGYTF.

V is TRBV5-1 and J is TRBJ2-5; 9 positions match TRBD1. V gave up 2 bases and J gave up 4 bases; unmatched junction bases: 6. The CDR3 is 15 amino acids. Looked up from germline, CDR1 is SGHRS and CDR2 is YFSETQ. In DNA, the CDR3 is TGCGCCAGCAGCTTACAGGGGGCCGAGGGAGAGACCCAGTACTTC. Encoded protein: CASSLQGAEGETQYF. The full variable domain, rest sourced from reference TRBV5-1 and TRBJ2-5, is KAGVTQTPRYLIKTRGQQVTLSCSPISGHRSVSWYQQTPGQGLQFLFEYFSETQRNKGNFPGRFSGRQFSNSRSEMNVSTLELGDSALYLCASSLQGAEGETQYFGPGTRLLVL.

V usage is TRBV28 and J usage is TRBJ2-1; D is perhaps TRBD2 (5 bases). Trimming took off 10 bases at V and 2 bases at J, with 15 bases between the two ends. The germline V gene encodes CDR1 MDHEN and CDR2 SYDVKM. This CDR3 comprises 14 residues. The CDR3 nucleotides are TGTGCCACCTGGACTGGAAACCCCTACAATGAGCAGTTCTTC. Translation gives CATWTGNPYNEQFF.

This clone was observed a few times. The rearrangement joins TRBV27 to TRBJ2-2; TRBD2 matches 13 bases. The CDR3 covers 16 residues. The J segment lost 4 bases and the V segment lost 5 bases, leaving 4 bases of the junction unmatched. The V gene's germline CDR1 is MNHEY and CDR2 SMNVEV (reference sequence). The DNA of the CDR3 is TGTGCCAGCAGTCCCCGACTAGCGGGAGGCACCGGGGAGCTGTTTTTT. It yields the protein CASSPRLAGGTGELFF.

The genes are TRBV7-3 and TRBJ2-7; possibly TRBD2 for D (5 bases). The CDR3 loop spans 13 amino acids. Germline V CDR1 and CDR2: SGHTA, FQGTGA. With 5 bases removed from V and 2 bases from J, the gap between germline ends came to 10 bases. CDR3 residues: CASSPSGPYEQYF. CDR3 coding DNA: TGTGCCAGCAGCCCGAGCGGCCCCTACGAGCAGTACTTC.

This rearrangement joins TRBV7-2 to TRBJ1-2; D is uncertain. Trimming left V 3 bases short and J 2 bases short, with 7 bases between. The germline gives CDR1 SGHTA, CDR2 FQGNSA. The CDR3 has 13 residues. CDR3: CASSFKRNYGYTF. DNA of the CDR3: TGTGCCAGCAGCTTTAAACGGAACTATGGCTACACCTTC.

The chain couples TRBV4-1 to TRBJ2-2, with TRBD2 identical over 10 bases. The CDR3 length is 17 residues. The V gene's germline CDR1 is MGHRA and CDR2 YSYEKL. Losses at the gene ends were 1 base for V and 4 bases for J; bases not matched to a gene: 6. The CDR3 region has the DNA TGCGCCAGCAGCCAAGGGTCAGCGGGAGGGGGCACCGGGGAGCTGTTTTTT. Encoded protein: CASSQGSAGGGTGELFF.

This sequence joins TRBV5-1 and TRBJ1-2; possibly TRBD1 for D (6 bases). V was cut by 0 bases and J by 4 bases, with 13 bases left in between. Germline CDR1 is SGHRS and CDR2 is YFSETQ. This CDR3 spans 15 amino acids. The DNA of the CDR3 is TGCGCCAGCAGCTTGGTCGTGGACAGTCCCTATGGCTACACCTTC. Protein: CASSLVVDSPYGYTF.

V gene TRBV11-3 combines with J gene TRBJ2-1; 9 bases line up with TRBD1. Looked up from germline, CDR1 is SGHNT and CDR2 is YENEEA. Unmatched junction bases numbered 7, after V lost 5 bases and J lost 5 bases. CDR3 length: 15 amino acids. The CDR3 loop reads CASSPGQGGDNEQFF. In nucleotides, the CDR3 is TGTGCCAGCAGCCCGGGACAGGGAGGGGACAATGAGCAGTTCTTC.

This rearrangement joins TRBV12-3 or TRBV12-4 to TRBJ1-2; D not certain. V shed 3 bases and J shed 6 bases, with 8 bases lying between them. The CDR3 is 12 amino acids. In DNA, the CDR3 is TGTGCCAGCAGTTTTAAACAGAATGGCTACACCTTC. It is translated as CASSFKQNGYTF.